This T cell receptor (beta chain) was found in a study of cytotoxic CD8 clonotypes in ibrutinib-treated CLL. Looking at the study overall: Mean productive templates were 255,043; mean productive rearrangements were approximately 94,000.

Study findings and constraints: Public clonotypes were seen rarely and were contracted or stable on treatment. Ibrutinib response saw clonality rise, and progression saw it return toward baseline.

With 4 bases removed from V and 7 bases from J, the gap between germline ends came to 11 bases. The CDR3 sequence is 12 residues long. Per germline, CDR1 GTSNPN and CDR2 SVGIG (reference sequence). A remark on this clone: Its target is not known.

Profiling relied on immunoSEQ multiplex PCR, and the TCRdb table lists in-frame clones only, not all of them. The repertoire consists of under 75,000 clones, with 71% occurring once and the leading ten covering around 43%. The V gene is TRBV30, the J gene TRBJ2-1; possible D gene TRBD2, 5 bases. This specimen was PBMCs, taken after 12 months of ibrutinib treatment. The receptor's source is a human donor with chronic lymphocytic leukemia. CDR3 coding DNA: TGTGCCTGGAAGCGGCCGACAAATGAGCAGTTCTTC. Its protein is CAWKRPTNEQFF.